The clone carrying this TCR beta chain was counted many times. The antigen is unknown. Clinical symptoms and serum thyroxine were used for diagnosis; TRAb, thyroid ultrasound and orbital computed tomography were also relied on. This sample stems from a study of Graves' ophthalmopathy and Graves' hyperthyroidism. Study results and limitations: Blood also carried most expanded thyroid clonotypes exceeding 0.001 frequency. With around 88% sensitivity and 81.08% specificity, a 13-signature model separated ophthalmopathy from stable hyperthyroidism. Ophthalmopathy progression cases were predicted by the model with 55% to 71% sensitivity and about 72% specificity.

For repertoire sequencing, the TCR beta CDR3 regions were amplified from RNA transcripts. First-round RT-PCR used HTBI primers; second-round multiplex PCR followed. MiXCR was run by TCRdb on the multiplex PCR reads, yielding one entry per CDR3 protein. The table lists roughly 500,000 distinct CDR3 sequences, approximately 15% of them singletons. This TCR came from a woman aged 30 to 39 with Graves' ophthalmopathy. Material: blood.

This CDR3 is CASSQAQRGSYEQYF. Here the CDR3 DNA reads TGTGCCAGCAGCCAAGCCCAGCGGGGATCCTACGAGCAGTACTTC. The chain combines TRBV4-2 with TRBJ2-7; 7 nucleotides agree with TRBD2. The CDR3 contains 15 residues. Trimming took 1 base from V and 1 from J; bases not matched to a gene: 4. CDR1 and CDR2 (germline): LGHNA, YNFKEQ.